Listed below are T cell receptor beta chains from one sample, sequenced in a study of blood T cell dynamics during melanoma immunotherapy. TCRdb keeps only in-frame clones here, not all; method: immunoSEQ multiplex PCR. This table has about 7,000 clones, approximately 77% appearing once. Sequencing was performed on blood, taken from a patient treated with checkpoint blockade. Receptors originate from a human donor with melanoma. Both conserved end residues are trimmed from each CDR3. A D gene is named only where the DNA matches it firmly.

D gene,V gene,J gene,CDR3 protein
-,TRBV15,TRBJ2-1,ATSSGPERVNEQF
-,TRBV19,TRBJ2-3,ASTADSSTDTQY
TRBD1,TRBV5-1,TRBJ2-7,ASSRSPDRGFPYEQY
TRBD1,TRBV5-1,TRBJ2-2,ASSYGQGGGELF
-,TRBV9,TRBJ2-2,ASSVVGGAGELF
-,TRBV5-4,TRBJ2-7,ASSLGGYEQY
-,TRBV29-1,TRBJ2-7,SATFGGGKYEQY
TRBD1,TRBV19,TRBJ1-5,ASRSGTGGGNQPQH
-,TRBV10-3,TRBJ2-2,AISAGVSTGELF
-,TRBV30,TRBJ1-4,AWSREKEKLF
TRBD2,TRBV28,TRBJ2-1,ASSRSGGNEQF
-,TRBV5-6,TRBJ2-1,ASEGSNEQF
-,TRBV6-1,TRBJ1-2,ASSGDGNYGYT
-,TRBV9,TRBJ1-6,ASSVVGGDSPLH
-,TRBV21-1,TRBJ1-2,ASSKGQPSISYT
-,TRBV6-5,TRBJ2-1,ATSRTYNEQF
TRBD1,TRBV10-1,TRBJ1-6,ASSEGGRDNSPLH
-,TRBV30,TRBJ1-6,ARGSGNSPLH
TRBD2,TRBV30,TRBJ2-5,ARAGGRQETQY
-,TRBV21-1,TRBJ2-4,ASSKGARKNIQY
-,TRBV9,TRBJ1-1,ASSVGHEGEAF
-,TRBV6-5,-,ASSELTGSYEQY
-,TRBV7-6,TRBJ1-3,ASSEEGRYSGNTIY
TRBD1,TRBV6-1,TRBJ2-2,ASSSGTGIGELF
-,TRBV14,-,ASSSAGGGYEQY
-,TRBV5-1,TRBJ1-4,ASSLRAAEVEKLF
TRBD2,TRBV18,TRBJ2-3,ASSHGGITDTQY
-,TRBV9,TRBJ1-2,ASSPDEGRPYGYT
-,TRBV10-2,TRBJ1-3,ASRPRPDSGNTIY
-,TRBV4-1,TRBJ1-1,ASSQGWTVLNTEAF
-,TRBV5-4,TRBJ1-1,ASSLEGRGTRGGEAF
TRBD1,TRBV6-1,TRBJ1-1,ASKDSDRADTEAF
TRBD1,TRBV13,-,ASSARQGSYEQY
-,TRBV5-1,TRBJ2-6,ASSYNSGANVLT
-,TRBV7-3,TRBJ1-6,ASSLTGSNSPLH
TRBD1,TRBV28,TRBJ1-1,ASGTGAEAF
TRBD1,TRBV13,TRBJ2-7,ASSLTGGLSEQY
-,TRBV30,TRBJ1-1,ACTRGGTEAF
-,TRBV29-1,TRBJ2-1,SHLGQVNYNEQF
TRBD1,TRBV27,TRBJ2-1,ASSLQGAYEQF
-,TRBV6-1,TRBJ1-1,ASSEFRTEAF
-,TRBV9,TRBJ2-7,ASSVGISYEQY
TRBD1,TRBV29-1,TRBJ1-2,SVASGGMSYT
-,TRBV9,TRBJ2-7,ASSPLPRTSEQY
-,TRBV6-6,TRBJ1-2,ASSLRGGGYGYT
-,TRBV7-6,TRBJ1-6,ASTDESRILH
TRBD1,TRBV5-6,TRBJ1-2,ASSQQGAIGYT
TRBD1,TRBV7-9,TRBJ2-2,SAGRGSTGELF
TRBD1,TRBV9,TRBJ1-5,ASSVYPGGANQPQH